This T cell receptor beta chain was identified in a study of blood T cells in healthy people across ages. This CDR3 has 14 amino acids. CDR1 and CDR2 from the germline V gene are MDHEN and SYDVKM. The V gene lost 3 bases and the J gene lost 4 bases, with 13 bases spanning the gap. Ten or more counts support this clonotype. The second PCR ran about 6 to 12 cycles with a sample-barcoded 5' primer and J-beta primers. TCRdb used MiXCR to reprocess the 5' RACE reads, holding one entry per CDR3 protein. The repertoire includes about 1.6 million distinct CDR3 sequences, almost 35% of them detected once, and approximately 10% sits in the top ten.

This clonotype was obtained from a woman aged 25-40 years in good health. Sequencing was done on a sample of blood. This chain uses TRBV28 with TRBJ2-7; D ambiguous. The CDR3: CASSFTGPSYEQYF. CDR3 bases: TGTGCCAGCAGTTTCACTGGCCCCTCTTACGAGCAGTACTTC.